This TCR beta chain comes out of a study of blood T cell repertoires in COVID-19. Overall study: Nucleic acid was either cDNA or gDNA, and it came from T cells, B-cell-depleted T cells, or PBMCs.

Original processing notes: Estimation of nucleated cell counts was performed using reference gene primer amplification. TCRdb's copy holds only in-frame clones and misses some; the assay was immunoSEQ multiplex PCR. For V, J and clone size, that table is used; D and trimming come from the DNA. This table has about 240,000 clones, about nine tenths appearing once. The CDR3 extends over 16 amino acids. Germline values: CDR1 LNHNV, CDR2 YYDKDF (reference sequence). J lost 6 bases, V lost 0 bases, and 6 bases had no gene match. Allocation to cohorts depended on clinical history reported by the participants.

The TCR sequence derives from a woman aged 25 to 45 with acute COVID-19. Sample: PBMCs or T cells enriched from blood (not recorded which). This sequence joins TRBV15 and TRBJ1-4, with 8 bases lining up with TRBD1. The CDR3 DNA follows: TGTGCCACCAGCAGAGATAATACAGGGGGTTATGAAAAACTGTTTTTT. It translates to CATSRDNTGGYEKLFF.